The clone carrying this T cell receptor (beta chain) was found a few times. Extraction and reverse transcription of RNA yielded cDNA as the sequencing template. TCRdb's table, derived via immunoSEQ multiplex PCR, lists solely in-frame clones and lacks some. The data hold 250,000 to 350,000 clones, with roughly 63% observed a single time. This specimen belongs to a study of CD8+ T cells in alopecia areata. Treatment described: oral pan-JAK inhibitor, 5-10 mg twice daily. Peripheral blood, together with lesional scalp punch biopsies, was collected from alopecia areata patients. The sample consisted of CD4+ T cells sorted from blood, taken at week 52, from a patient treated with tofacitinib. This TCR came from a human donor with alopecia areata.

This CDR3 is CASSRQGHGNSPLHF. CDR3 nucleotide sequence: TGTGCCAGCAGCCGACAGGGGCATGGAAATTCACCCCTCCACTTT. The chain links TRBV7-9 to TRBJ1-6; 8 bases agree with TRBD1. Losses at the gene ends were 5 bases for V and 7 bases for J; bases not matched to a gene: 7. This CDR3 contains 15 residues. Germline-derived CDR1 and CDR2 are SEHNR and FQNEAQ (reference sequence).